The next 5 T cell receptor beta chains were all read from a single sample in a study of beta chain features in type 1 diabetes. Expressed TCRB transcripts got sequenced, as all isolated RNA was reverse transcribed. Measured with immunoSEQ multiplex PCR; TCRdb has only the in-frame clones, and not every one. This table has roughly 300,000 clones, roughly 8% appearing once. Sequenced: central memory CD4+ T cells from blood. All receptors derive from a woman aged 18-30 years in good health.

V is TRBV28 and J is TRBJ1-1; D gene ambiguous. The CDR3 extends over 15 amino acids. The germline V gene encodes CDR1 MDHEN and CDR2 SYDVKM. Trimming took off 6 bases at V and 5 bases at J, with 19 bases between the two ends. For the CDR3, the DNA is TGTGCCAGCAGCCCCTTTGGACGGCGGGGAACTGAAGCTTTCTTT. This translates into CASSPFGRRGTEAFF.

This clone has a handful of counts. V is TRBV6-1 and J is TRBJ2-7; 9 bases are a match to TRBD2. The CDR3 is made up of 15 amino acids. The germline V gene has CDR1 MNHNS and CDR2 SASEGT. Losses at the gene ends were 1 base for V and 2 bases for J; bases not matched to a gene: 3. DNA of the CDR3: TGTGCCAGCAGTGAAGAGACTAGCGGACCCTACGAGCAGTACTTC. Translation gives CASSEETSGPYEQYF.

This chain uses TRBV6-6 with TRBJ1-2; D remains ambiguous. This CDR3 spans 13 amino acids. Germline CDR1 reads MNHNY; CDR2 reads SVGAGI (reference sequence). Trimming removed 5 bases at V and 2 bases at J, with 9 bases between. DNA for the CDR3: TGTGCCAGCAGTCCGCAGACCAACTATGGCTACACCTTC. As protein: CASSPQTNYGYTF.

There are many counts of this clone. The chain uses TRBV7-9 and TRBJ2-1; D perhaps matches TRBD2 (7 bases). The germline gives CDR1 SEHNR, CDR2 FQNEAQ (reference sequence). CDR3 length: 13 residues. Trimming pared 7 bases from V and 6 bases from J, leaving 13 bases between. Here the CDR3 DNA reads TGTGCCAGCACAAGGGGGGAGGGCAATGAGCAGTTCTTC. It is translated as CASTRGEGNEQFF.

The chain has TRBV11-2 and TRBJ2-1; D is tentatively TRBD1 or TRBD2 (5 bases each). The V end lost 0 bases, the J end lost 13 bases, and 16 bases lay between the germline ends. Germline loops: CDR1 SGHAT, CDR2 FQNNGV. The CDR3 consists of 14 residues. This CDR3 reads CASSLELGAGYQFF. The CDR3 DNA follows: TGTGCCAGCAGCTTAGAATTAGGGGCGGGCTACCAGTTCTTC.